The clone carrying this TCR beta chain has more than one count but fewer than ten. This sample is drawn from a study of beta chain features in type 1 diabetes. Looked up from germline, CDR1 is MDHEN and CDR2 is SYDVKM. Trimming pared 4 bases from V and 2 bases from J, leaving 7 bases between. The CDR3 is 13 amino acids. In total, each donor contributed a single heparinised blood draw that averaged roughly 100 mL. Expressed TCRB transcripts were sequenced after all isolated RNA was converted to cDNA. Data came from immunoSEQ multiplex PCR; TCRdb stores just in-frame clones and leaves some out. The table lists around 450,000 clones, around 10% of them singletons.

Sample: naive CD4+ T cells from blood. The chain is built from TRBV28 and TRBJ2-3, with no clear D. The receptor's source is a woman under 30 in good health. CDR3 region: CASSSADTDTQYF. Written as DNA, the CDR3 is TGTGCCAGCAGTTCCGCAGACACAGATACGCAGTATTTT.